This is a list of T cell receptor beta chains from one sample in a study of metastatic and nonmetastatic thyroid tumors. TCRdb called clones again from the PCR reads with MiXCR. The sample consists of about 15,000 clones, 25% of them appearing once. The source material was adjacent normal tissue. These receptors all come from a female donor with papillary thyroid cancer or a benign thyroid nodule (not recorded which). Some clones in this sample may be carry-over from other donors' samples. Each CDR3 is given with its conserved first and last residue. Each record gives: J gene, V gene, CDR3 protein.

j_call: TRBJ1-1; v_call: TRBV6-2/TRBV6-3; cdr3_aa: CASSPPGQGVTEAFF
j_call: TRBJ2-7; v_call: TRBV28; cdr3_aa: CASSFEGRSEQYF
j_call: TRBJ2-7; v_call: TRBV7-9; cdr3_aa: CASSLSGTGPYEQYF
j_call: TRBJ1-5; v_call: TRBV4-3; cdr3_aa: CASSQDSGTGQPQHF
j_call: TRBJ1-6; v_call: TRBV3-1; cdr3_aa: CASSLGTDNSPLHF
j_call: TRBJ2-3; v_call: TRBV6-5; cdr3_aa: CASSVLATSGFTDTQYF
j_call: TRBJ2-7; v_call: TRBV27; cdr3_aa: CASSLGTGSYEQYF
j_call: TRBJ2-1; v_call: TRBV11-1; cdr3_aa: CASSPGGGRFNNEQFF
j_call: TRBJ2-1; v_call: TRBV7-3; cdr3_aa: CASSLDRSGEQFF
j_call: TRBJ2-3; v_call: TRBV25-1; cdr3_aa: CASGDAGRGSYTQYF
j_call: TRBJ2-1; v_call: TRBV20-1; cdr3_aa: CSAPLQWDEQFF
j_call: TRBJ1-1; v_call: TRBV27; cdr3_aa: CASSHLDREVTEAFF
j_call: TRBJ1-1; v_call: TRBV11-2; cdr3_aa: CASSLAGGRNTEAFF
j_call: TRBJ2-7; v_call: TRBV3-1; cdr3_aa: CATAGAPRYEQYF
j_call: TRBJ2-3; v_call: TRBV5-4; cdr3_aa: CASSLVSTTTDTQYF
j_call: TRBJ2-5; v_call: TRBV18; cdr3_aa: CASSPPETQYF
j_call: TRBJ2-7; v_call: TRBV5-1; cdr3_aa: CASSPQPDTYEQYF
j_call: TRBJ1-6; v_call: TRBV14; cdr3_aa: CASSPWDGSSYNSPLHF
j_call: TRBJ1-1; v_call: TRBV11-2; cdr3_aa: CASSFGGRLEAFF
j_call: TRBJ2-7; v_call: TRBV9; cdr3_aa: CASSPLGSYEQYF
j_call: TRBJ1-1; v_call: TRBV6-1; cdr3_aa: CASREQVNTEAFF
j_call: TRBJ1-1; v_call: TRBV7-3; cdr3_aa: CASSLPGLDGAFF
j_call: TRBJ2-4; v_call: TRBV6-1; cdr3_aa: CASSERGRDINIQYF
j_call: .; v_call: TRBV6-1; cdr3_aa: CASSEVGGGNEQFF
j_call: TRBJ2-7; v_call: TRBV2; cdr3_aa: CASSVLQGAYEQYF
j_call: TRBJ1-1; v_call: TRBV3-1; cdr3_aa: CASSLGRKGLEAFF
j_call: TRBJ1-1; v_call: TRBV11-2; cdr3_aa: CASSLWGNTEAFF
j_call: TRBJ2-3; v_call: TRBV20-1; cdr3_aa: CSAKRLGQGEVDTQYF
j_call: TRBJ2-3; v_call: TRBV20-1; cdr3_aa: CSASRTDTQYF
j_call: TRBJ2-1; v_call: TRBV2; cdr3_aa: CASSRPGHLYNEQFF
j_call: TRBJ2-2; v_call: TRBV6-5; cdr3_aa: CASSYSRGALGELFF
j_call: TRBJ2-5; v_call: TRBV5-1; cdr3_aa: CASSLVAAGQETQYF
j_call: TRBJ1-1; v_call: TRBV28; cdr3_aa: CASSLHQGFPEAFF
j_call: TRBJ2-3; v_call: TRBV2; cdr3_aa: CASREQGRSTDTQYF
j_call: TRBJ2-7; v_call: TRBV19; cdr3_aa: CASSTDGGYEQYF
j_call: TRBJ1-2; v_call: TRBV9; cdr3_aa: CSSSVGVIDNYGYTF
j_call: TRBJ2-7; v_call: TRBV20-1; cdr3_aa: CSARERTSGIIYEQYF
j_call: TRBJ2-7; v_call: TRBV19; cdr3_aa: CASSIRAGPLGNEQYF
j_call: TRBJ1-2; v_call: TRBV6-5; cdr3_aa: CASSYPPDLDGGYTF
j_call: TRBJ2-3; v_call: TRBV10-1; cdr3_aa: CASSASSTDTQYF
j_call: TRBJ2-3; v_call: TRBV12-3/TRBV12-4; cdr3_aa: CASRAARGRVTDTQYF
j_call: TRBJ2-7; v_call: TRBV7-8; cdr3_aa: CASSDPPGQGYEQYF
j_call: TRBJ1-1; v_call: TRBV11-2; cdr3_aa: CASSLWGIPEAFF
j_call: TRBJ1-6; v_call: TRBV4-2; cdr3_aa: CASSQDAGNSPLHF
j_call: TRBJ2-1; v_call: TRBV6-1; cdr3_aa: CASKDRVNEQFF
j_call: TRBJ1-5; v_call: TRBV20-1; cdr3_aa: CSARQQGTGNQPQHF
j_call: TRBJ1-1; v_call: TRBV20-1; cdr3_aa: CSADRGRGTEAFF
j_call: TRBJ2-5; v_call: TRBV2; cdr3_aa: CASSGREQETQYF